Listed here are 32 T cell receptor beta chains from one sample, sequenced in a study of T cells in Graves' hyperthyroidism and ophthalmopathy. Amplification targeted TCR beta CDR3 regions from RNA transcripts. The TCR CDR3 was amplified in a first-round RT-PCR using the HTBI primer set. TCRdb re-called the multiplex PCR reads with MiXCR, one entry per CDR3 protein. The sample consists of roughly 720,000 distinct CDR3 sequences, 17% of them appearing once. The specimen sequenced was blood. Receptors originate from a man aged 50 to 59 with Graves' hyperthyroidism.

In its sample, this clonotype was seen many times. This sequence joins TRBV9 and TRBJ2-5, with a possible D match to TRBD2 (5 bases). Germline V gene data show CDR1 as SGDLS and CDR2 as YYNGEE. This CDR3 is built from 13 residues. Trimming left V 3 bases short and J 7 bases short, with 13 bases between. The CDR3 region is CASSEGSEGTQYF. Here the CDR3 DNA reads TGTGCCAGCAGCGAGGGCTCCGAGGGGACCCAGTACTTC.

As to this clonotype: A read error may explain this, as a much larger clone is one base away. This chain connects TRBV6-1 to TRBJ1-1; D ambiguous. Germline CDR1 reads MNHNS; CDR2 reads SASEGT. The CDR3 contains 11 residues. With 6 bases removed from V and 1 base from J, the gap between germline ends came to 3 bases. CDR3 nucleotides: TGTGCCAGCAGAAAGAACACTGAAGCTTTCTTT. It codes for CASRKNTEAFF.

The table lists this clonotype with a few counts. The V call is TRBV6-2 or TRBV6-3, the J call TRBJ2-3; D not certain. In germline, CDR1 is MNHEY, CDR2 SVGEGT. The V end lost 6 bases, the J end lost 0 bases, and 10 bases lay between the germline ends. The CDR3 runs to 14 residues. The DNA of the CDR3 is TGTGCCAGCAGCACTGACATTAGCACAGATACGCAGTATTTT. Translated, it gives CASSTDISTDTQYF.

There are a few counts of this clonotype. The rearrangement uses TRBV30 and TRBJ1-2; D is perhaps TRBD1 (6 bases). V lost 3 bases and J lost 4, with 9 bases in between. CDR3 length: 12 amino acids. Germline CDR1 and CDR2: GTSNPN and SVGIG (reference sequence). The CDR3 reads CAWRDRSYGYTF. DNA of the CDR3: TGTGCCTGGAGGGACAGATCCTATGGCTACACCTTC.

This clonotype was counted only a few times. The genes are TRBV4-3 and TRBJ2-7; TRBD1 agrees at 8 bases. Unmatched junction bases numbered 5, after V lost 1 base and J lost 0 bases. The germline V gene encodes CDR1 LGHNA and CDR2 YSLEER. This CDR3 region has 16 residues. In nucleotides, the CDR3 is TGCGCCAGCAGCCAAGCCGGGACAGGCCACTCCTACGAGCAGTACTTC. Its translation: CASSQAGTGHSYEQYF.

This chain's CDR3 is CASRGLAGGPGAEQYF. Here the CDR3 DNA reads TGTGCCAGCAGAGGACTAGCGGGAGGGCCTGGCGCCGAGCAGTACTTC. V gene TRBV6-1 combines with J gene TRBJ2-7, with 15 bases aligning to TRBD2. V trimming: 6 bases; J trimming: 6 bases; junction bases outside the gene matches: 9. There are 16 residues in the CDR3. Germline CDR1 and CDR2: MNHNS and SASEGT.

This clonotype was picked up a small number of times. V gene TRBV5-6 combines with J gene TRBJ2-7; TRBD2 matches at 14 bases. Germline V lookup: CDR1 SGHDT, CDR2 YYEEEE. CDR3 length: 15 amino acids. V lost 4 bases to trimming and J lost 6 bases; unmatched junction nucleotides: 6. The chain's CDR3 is CASSAVGLAGVEQYF. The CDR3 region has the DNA TGTGCCAGCAGCGCGGTGGGACTAGCGGGAGTCGAGCAGTACTTC.

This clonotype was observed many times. The CDR3 sequence: CASSEGADTEAFF. CDR3 DNA: TGTGCCAGCAGTGAAGGGGCCGACACTGAAGCTTTCTTT. This chain uses TRBV25-1 with TRBJ1-1, with D tentatively TRBD1 (5 bases). Germline V gene sequence: CDR1 MGHDK, CDR2 SYGVNS. The CDR3 has 13 amino acids. Trimming took 2 bases from V and 3 from J, leaving 7 bases between them. The whole variable domain, remainder taken from reference TRBV25-1 and TRBJ1-1, is EADIYQTPRYLVIGTGKKITLECSQTMGHDKMYWYQQDPGMELHLIHYSYGVNSTEKGDLSSESTVSRIRTEHFPLTLESARPSHTSQYLCASSEGADTEAFFGQGTRLTVV.

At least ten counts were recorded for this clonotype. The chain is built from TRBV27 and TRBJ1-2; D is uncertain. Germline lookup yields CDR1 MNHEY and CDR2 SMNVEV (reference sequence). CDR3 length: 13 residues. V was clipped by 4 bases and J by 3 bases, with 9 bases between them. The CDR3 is CASSYKGHYGYTF. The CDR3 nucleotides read TGTGCCAGCAGTTATAAGGGCCACTATGGCTACACCTTC.

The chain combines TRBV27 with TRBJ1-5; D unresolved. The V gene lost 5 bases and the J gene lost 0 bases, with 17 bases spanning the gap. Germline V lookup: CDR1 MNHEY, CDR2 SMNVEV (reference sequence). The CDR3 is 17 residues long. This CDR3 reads CASSPTPAGYSNQPQHF. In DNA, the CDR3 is TGTGCCAGCAGTCCCACTCCGGCGGGCTATAGCAATCAGCCCCAGCATTTT.

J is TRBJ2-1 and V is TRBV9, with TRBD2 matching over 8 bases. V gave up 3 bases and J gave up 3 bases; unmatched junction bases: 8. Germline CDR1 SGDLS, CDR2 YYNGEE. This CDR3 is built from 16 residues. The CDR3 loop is CASSGQRETNYNEQFF. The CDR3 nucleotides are TGTGCCAGCAGCGGCCAGCGGGAGACAAACTACAATGAGCAGTTCTTC.

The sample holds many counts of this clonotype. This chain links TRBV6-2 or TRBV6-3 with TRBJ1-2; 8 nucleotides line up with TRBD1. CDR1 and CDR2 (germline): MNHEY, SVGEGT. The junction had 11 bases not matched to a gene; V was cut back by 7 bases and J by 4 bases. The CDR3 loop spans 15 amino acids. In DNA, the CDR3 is TGTGCCAGCACCAAAAGCCGGGACAGGCTCTATGGCTACACCTTC. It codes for CASTKSRDRLYGYTF.

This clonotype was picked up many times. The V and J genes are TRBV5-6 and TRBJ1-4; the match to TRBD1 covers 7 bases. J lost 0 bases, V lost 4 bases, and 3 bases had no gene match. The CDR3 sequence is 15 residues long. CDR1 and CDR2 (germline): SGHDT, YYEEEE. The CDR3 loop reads CASSLGQPTNEKLFF. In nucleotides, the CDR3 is TGTGCCAGCAGCCTGGGACAGCCAACTAATGAAAAACTGTTTTTT.

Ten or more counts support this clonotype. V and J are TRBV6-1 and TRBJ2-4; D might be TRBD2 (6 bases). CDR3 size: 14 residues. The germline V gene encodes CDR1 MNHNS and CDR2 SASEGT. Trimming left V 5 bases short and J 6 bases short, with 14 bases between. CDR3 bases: TGTGCCAGCAGTCCCTACGAGGAGGGAAACATTCAGTACTTC. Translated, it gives CASSPYEEGNIQYF.

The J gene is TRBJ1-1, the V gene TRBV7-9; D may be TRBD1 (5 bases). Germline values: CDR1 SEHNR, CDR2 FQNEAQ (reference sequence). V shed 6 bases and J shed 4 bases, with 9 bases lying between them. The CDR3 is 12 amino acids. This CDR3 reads CASRGTSTEAFF. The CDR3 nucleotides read TGTGCCAGCAGAGGGACTTCCACTGAAGCTTTCTTT.

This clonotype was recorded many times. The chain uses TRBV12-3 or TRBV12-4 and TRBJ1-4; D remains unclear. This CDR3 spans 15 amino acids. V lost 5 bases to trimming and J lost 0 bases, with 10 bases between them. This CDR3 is CASSPYSATNEKLFF. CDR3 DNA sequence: TGTGCCAGCAGTCCCTACAGTGCAACTAATGAAAAACTGTTTTTT.

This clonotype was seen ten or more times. The CDR3 region is CASSEGARIGNTEAFF. CDR3 bases: TGTGCCAGCAGTGAAGGCGCGCGGATAGGGAACACTGAAGCTTTCTTT. V gene TRBV6-1 combines with J gene TRBJ1-1; D not resolved. The ends were cut back, 1 base at V and 1 base at J, with 13 bases in the middle. Germline CDR1 and CDR2: MNHNS and SASEGT. The CDR3 length is 16 residues.

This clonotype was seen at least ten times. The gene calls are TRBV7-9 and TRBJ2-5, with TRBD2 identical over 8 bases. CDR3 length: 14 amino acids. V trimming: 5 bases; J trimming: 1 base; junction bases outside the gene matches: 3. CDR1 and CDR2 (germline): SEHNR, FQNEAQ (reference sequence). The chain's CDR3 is CASSTRGAQETQYF. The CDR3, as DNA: TGTGCCAGCAGCACGCGGGGGGCCCAAGAGACCCAGTACTTC.

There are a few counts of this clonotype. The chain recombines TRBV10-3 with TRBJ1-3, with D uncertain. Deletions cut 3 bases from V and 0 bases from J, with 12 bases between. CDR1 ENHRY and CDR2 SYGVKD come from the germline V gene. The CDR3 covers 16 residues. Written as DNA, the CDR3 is TGTGCCATCAGTGACATTTCACTGAGCTCTGGAAACACCATATATTTT. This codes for CAISDISLSSGNTIYF.

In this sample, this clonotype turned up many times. As DNA, the CDR3 is TGTGCCAGCACCGAATCCAACCCGGGGAGAAGCACAGATACGCAGTATTTT. Translating it yields CASTESNPGRSTDTQYF. The chain joins TRBV6-1 to TRBJ2-3; weak D call: TRBD2 (5 bases). V dropped 7 bases and J dropped 0 bases, with 20 bases sitting between them. This CDR3 has 17 amino acids. In germline, CDR1 is MNHNS, CDR2 SASEGT.

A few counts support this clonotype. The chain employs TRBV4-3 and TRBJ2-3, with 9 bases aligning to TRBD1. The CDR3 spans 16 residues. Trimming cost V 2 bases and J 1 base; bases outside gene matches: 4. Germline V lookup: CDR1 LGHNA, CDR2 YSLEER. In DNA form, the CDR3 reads TGCGCCAGCAGCCAAAACAGGGGGCTCGGCACAGATACGCAGTATTTT. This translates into CASSQNRGLGTDTQYF.

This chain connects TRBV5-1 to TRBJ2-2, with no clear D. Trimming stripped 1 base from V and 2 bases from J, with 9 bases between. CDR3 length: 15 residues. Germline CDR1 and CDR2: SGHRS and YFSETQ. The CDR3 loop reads CASSLSEANTGELFF. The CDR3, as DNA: TGCGCCAGCAGCTTGTCAGAGGCAAACACCGGGGAGCTGTTTTTT.

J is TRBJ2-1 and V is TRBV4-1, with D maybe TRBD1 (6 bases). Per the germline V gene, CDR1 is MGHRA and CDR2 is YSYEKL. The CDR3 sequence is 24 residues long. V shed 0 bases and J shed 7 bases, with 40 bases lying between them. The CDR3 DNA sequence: TGCGCCAGCAGCCAAGAGCGAATGGGGATAGGGGGTACGCCGGTTGTCGTCTCCCGTAATGAGCAGTTCTTC. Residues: CASSQERMGIGGTPVVVSRNEQFF.

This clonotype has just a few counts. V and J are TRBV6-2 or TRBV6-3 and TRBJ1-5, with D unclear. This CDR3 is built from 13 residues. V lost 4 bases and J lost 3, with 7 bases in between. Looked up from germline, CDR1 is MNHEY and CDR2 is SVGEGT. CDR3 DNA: TGTGCCAGCAGTTTTGGGATCAATCAGCCCCAGCATTTT. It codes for CASSFGINQPQHF.

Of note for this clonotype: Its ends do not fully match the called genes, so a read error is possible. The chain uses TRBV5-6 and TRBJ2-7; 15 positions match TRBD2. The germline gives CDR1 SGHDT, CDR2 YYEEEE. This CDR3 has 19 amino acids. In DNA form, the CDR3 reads TGTGCCAGCAGCTTGTTTTGGACTAGCGGGAGGGCACGGTACTACAAGCAGTACTTC. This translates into CASSLFWTSGRARYYKQYF.

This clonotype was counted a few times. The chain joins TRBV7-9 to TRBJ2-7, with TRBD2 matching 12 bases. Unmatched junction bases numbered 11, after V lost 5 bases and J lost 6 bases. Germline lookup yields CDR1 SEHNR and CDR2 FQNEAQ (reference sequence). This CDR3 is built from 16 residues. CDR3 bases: TGTGCCAGCAGCCGTCAACTAGCGGGAGGAGGAAGCGAGCAGTACTTC. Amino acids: CASSRQLAGGGSEQYF.

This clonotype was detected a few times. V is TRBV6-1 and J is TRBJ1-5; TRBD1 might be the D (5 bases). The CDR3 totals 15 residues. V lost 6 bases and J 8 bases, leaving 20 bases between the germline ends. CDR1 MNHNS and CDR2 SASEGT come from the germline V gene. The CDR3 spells CASRPWDRTVEPQHF. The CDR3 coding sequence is TGTGCCAGCAGACCTTGGGACCGAACCGTGGAGCCCCAGCATTTT.

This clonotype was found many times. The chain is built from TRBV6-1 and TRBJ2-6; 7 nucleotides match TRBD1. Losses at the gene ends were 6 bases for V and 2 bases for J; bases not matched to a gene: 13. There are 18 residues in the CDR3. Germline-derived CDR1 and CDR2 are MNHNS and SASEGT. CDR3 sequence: CASRRDRSDGTGANVLTF. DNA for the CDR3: TGTGCCAGCAGACGGGACAGATCGGACGGCACTGGGGCCAACGTCCTGACTTTC.

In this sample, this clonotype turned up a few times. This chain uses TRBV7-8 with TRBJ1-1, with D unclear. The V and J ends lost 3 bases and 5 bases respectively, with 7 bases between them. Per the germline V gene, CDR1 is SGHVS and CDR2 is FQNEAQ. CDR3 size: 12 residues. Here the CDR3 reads CASSFLSTEAFF. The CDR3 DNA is TGTGCCAGCAGCTTCCTTTCTACTGAAGCTTTCTTT.

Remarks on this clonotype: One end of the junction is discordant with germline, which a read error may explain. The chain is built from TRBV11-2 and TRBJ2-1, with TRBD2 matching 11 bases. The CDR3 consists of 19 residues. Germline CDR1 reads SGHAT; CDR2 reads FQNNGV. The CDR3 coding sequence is TGTGCCAGCAGCTTAGTTGGGCTAGCGGGAGGTAGCTCCTACAATGATCAGTGCTTC. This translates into CASSLVGLAGGSSYNDQCF.

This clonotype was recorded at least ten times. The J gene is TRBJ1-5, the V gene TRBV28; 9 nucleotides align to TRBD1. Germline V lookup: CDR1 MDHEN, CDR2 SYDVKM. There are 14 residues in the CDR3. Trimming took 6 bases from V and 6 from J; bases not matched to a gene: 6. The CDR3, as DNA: TGTGCCAGCAGCTTAACAGGGGGCCGTCAGCCCCAGCATTTT. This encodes CASSLTGGRQPQHF.

The CDR3: CASNKLGASEQFF. CDR3 nucleotides: TGTGCCAGTAACAAATTAGGAGCGAGTGAGCAGTTCTTC. The chain recombines TRBV19 with TRBJ2-1; unclear D gene. Germline V gene sequence: CDR1 LNHDA, CDR2 SQIVND (reference sequence). Between the trimmed V and J ends, which lost 7 bases and 9 bases, there was a span of 16 bases. The CDR3 has 13 amino acids.